The clone carrying this T cell receptor beta chain was recorded only once. The CDR3 is 14 amino acids. Germline values: CDR1 SGHTA, CDR2 FQGNSA. With 5 bases removed from V and 4 bases from J, the gap between germline ends came to 14 bases. The source of the sample is a study of spatial heterogeneity in lung cancer. Across the whole study: The average appearance count of each unique TCR and UMI combination in raw reads was more than 9.5.

TCRdb processed the 5' RACE reads anew with MiXCR; each CDR3 protein has one entry. This sample has roughly 40,000 distinct CDR3 sequences, with about 6.5% found just once. Specified time point: sample taken at primary tumor resection. The chain combines TRBV7-2 with TRBJ2-5; D not resolved. The sample consisted of PBMCs, taken at surgery. The TCR sequence derives from a female donor with early-stage non-small cell lung cancer. CDR3 nucleotide sequence: TGTGCCAGCAGCGTCGGGCCACTCGTAGAGACCCAGTACTTC. It is translated as CASSVGPLVETQYF.